These T cell receptor beta chains were read from a single sample in a study of post-analysis software for immune sequencing data. TCRdb fed the PCR reads into MiXCR, producing one record per CDR3 protein. This sample has 650,000 to 900,000 distinct CDR3 sequences, with around 45% found just once. Sequencing input: blood. Receptors were obtained from a girl between 10 and 17 years old with multiple sclerosis. The conserved cysteine and the conserved F or W are not part of the CDR3 here. The order of the fields is J gene, D gene, V gene, clone size, CDR3 protein. D genes are given only for firm matches. Expanded clones get a size class; other rows say once, few or many, or leave the size out.

J gene: .
D gene: .
V gene: TRBV15
clone size: .
CDR3 protein: ATSRGLGSETQY

J gene: TRBJ2-1
D gene: TRBD2
V gene: TRBV11-1
clone size: .
CDR3 protein: ASSGLEGGLAGVFPNNEQF

J gene: TRBJ2-5
D gene: .
V gene: TRBV7-9
clone size: .
CDR3 protein: ASRGGETSKETQY

J gene: TRBJ2-5
D gene: TRBD2
V gene: TRBV7-3
clone size: once
CDR3 protein: ASSMSTSGSVSEQY

J gene: TRBJ1-5
D gene: .
V gene: TRBV2
clone size: .
CDR3 protein: ASRIVGSDQPQH

J gene: TRBJ1-4
D gene: TRBD1
V gene: TRBV7-9
clone size: few
CDR3 protein: ASSLGDSPNEKLF

J gene: TRBJ1-2
D gene: .
V gene: TRBV7-9
clone size: .
CDR3 protein: ASSLVLRGHYGYT

J gene: TRBJ2-1
D gene: TRBD2
V gene: TRBV10-3
clone size: .
CDR3 protein: AISDWGLTNNEQF

J gene: TRBJ2-3
D gene: TRBD2
V gene: TRBV7-2
clone size: .
CDR3 protein: ASSLSGETWSRGTDTQY

J gene: .
D gene: .
V gene: TRBV7-6
clone size: .
CDR3 protein: ASSERPGPRTSETQY

J gene: TRBJ2-2
D gene: TRBD2
V gene: TRBV7-2
clone size: .
CDR3 protein: ASSLGLAGEATGELF

J gene: TRBJ2-3
D gene: .
V gene: TRBV4-3
clone size: .
CDR3 protein: ASSQDRGRTSTDTQY

J gene: TRBJ1-2
D gene: TRBD1
V gene: TRBV6-1
clone size: .
CDR3 protein: ASSEDRGRISNYGYT

J gene: TRBJ1-5
D gene: TRBD1
V gene: TRBV6-5
clone size: .
CDR3 protein: ASSDRDSNQPQH

J gene: TRBJ1-2
D gene: TRBD1
V gene: TRBV12-3/TRBV12-4
clone size: .
CDR3 protein: ASSFSTGNSYGYT

J gene: TRBJ2-5
D gene: .
V gene: TRBV5-6
clone size: .
CDR3 protein: ASSLPDQGDETQY

J gene: TRBJ2-4
D gene: TRBD1
V gene: TRBV27
clone size: .
CDR3 protein: ASSPGQGNIQY

J gene: TRBJ1-4
D gene: TRBD1
V gene: TRBV7-2
clone size: once
CDR3 protein: ASSLVTGVDEKRF

J gene: TRBJ1-2
D gene: TRBD1
V gene: TRBV27
clone size: few
CDR3 protein: ASSLSRTGRVRDGYT

J gene: TRBJ2-1
D gene: TRBD2
V gene: TRBV29-1
clone size: few
CDR3 protein: SVIFYSGRALNEQF

J gene: TRBJ2-3
D gene: TRBD1
V gene: TRBV24-1
clone size: .
CDR3 protein: ATEDRERDTQY

J gene: TRBJ2-1
D gene: .
V gene: TRBV6-1
clone size: .
CDR3 protein: ASTRMGNEQF

J gene: TRBJ1-2
D gene: .
V gene: TRBV20-1
clone size: .
CDR3 protein: SARDRLRVGGMNGYT

J gene: TRBJ1-1
D gene: .
V gene: TRBV4-2
clone size: .
CDR3 protein: ASSPGGDEAF

J gene: TRBJ2-5
D gene: TRBD2
V gene: TRBV29-1
clone size: few
CDR3 protein: SVERMWTSINEQY

J gene: TRBJ1-2
D gene: TRBD1
V gene: TRBV20-1
clone size: .
CDR3 protein: SASGTAINYGYT

J gene: TRBJ2-1
D gene: .
V gene: TRBV10-3
clone size: few
CDR3 protein: AISEDSSYNEQF

J gene: TRBJ2-5
D gene: .
V gene: TRBV7-9
clone size: few
CDR3 protein: AGRRGGETQY

J gene: TRBJ2-5
D gene: .
V gene: TRBV4-2
clone size: few
CDR3 protein: ASSQGTTQETQY

J gene: TRBJ2-7
D gene: TRBD2
V gene: TRBV6-5
clone size: .
CDR3 protein: ASSTLAGAGYEQY

J gene: TRBJ2-1
D gene: TRBD2
V gene: TRBV29-1
clone size: .
CDR3 protein: SVSTSGSPEQF

J gene: TRBJ2-3
D gene: .
V gene: TRBV6-5
clone size: .
CDR3 protein: ASRGSSDTQY

J gene: TRBJ2-3
D gene: TRBD1
V gene: TRBV20-1
clone size: .
CDR3 protein: SATDRGGLTDTQY

J gene: TRBJ2-1
D gene: TRBD1
V gene: TRBV20-1
clone size: few
CDR3 protein: SAKSGTGVSYNEQF

J gene: TRBJ2-4
D gene: TRBD1
V gene: TRBV4-3
clone size: .
CDR3 protein: ASSEGAGGTRIAKNIQY

J gene: TRBJ2-7
D gene: .
V gene: TRBV6-6
clone size: .
CDR3 protein: VSSASSYEQY

J gene: TRBJ2-7
D gene: TRBD2
V gene: TRBV6-1
clone size: .
CDR3 protein: ASRISGSGYEQY

J gene: TRBJ2-7
D gene: TRBD1
V gene: TRBV12-5
clone size: .
CDR3 protein: ASGLNPGTGIYEQY

J gene: TRBJ2-1
D gene: .
V gene: TRBV27
clone size: few
CDR3 protein: ASSLSRAQNEQF

J gene: TRBJ1-6
D gene: TRBD1
V gene: TRBV5-1
clone size: .
CDR3 protein: ASSIGTGRNSPLH

J gene: TRBJ2-7
D gene: .
V gene: TRBV7-2
clone size: few
CDR3 protein: ASSLQTSYEQY

J gene: TRBJ2-7
D gene: TRBD1
V gene: TRBV5-1
clone size: few
CDR3 protein: ASSWVQGTAYEQY

J gene: TRBJ2-3
D gene: TRBD1
V gene: TRBV20-1
clone size: few
CDR3 protein: SAGQGGTDTQY

J gene: TRBJ1-2
D gene: .
V gene: TRBV7-9
clone size: .
CDR3 protein: ASSLLGRGTAYGYT

J gene: TRBJ1-2
D gene: TRBD1
V gene: TRBV4-2
clone size: few
CDR3 protein: ASSPPWTGQTNYGYT

J gene: TRBJ1-2
D gene: TRBD1
V gene: TRBV7-9
clone size: few
CDR3 protein: ASSSPIGTGDGYT